This T cell receptor (beta chain) derives from a study of blood T cell repertoires in COVID-19. Study-level background: The United States, Italy and Spain were the sources of the acute and convalescent COVID-19 samples. PBMCs, B-cell-depleted T cells, or T cells provided the cDNA or gDNA that made up the material.

In Seattle, patients joined the study during active infection and were tracked longitudinally. Original methodology: Amplified reference gene primers provided the basis for estimating nucleated cell counts. Some clones are missing from TCRdb's copy, which holds only in-frame ones; the method was immunoSEQ multiplex PCR. The V and J calls and clone size are taken from that table; D and trimming were inferred from the DNA. This table has 250,000 to 300,000 clones, about 90% appearing once. The V gene end was trimmed by 10 bases and the J gene end by 2 bases; junction bases not matched to a gene: 8. The CDR3 extends over 13 amino acids. Germline CDR1 reads LNHDA; CDR2 reads SQIVND (reference sequence).

The rearrangement uses TRBV19 and TRBJ2-7, with 7 bases lining up with TRBD1. The sample comprised peripheral blood. The TCR sequence derives from a woman aged 70-85 years with COVID-19, enrolled during active disease. The CDR3 sequence: CATRQGSTYEQYF. The CDR3 region has the DNA TGTGCCACAAGACAGGGTTCTACCTACGAGCAGTACTTC.